The 29 T cell receptor beta chains reported below all come from one sample, sequenced in a study of T cell responses to AZD1222 COVID-19 vaccine. Sequencing used immunoSEQ multiplex PCR; TCRdb keeps in-frame clones, though not all of them. Of about 120,000 clones listed, 87% are singletons. Here the sequenced sample was peripheral blood, taken 28 days after the second AZD1222 dose. The receptor source for this set is an adult who received the AZD1222 COVID-19 vaccine.

The chain's CDR3 is CASSDSGGPQHF. In nucleotides, the CDR3 is TGTGCCAGCAGTGACTCGGGAGGGCCCCAGCATTTT. The rearrangement links TRBV6-4 to TRBJ1-5; D is unresolved. The germline gives CDR1 MRHNA, CDR2 SNTAGT. V was cut by 0 bases and J by 9 bases, with 6 bases left in between. The CDR3 loop spans 12 amino acids.

The chain is built from TRBV7-2 and TRBJ1-2, with TRBD1 matching over 8 bases. The CDR3 totals 15 residues. Trimming cost V 5 bases and J 2 bases; bases outside gene matches: 7. Germline CDR1 and CDR2: SGHTA and FQGNSA. DNA of the CDR3: TGTGCCAGCAGCCCCCCGGGACAGGAGAACTATGGCTACACCTTC. As protein: CASSPPGQENYGYTF.

V is TRBV19 and J is TRBJ1-5; the match to TRBD1 covers 7 bases. The CDR3 sequence is 13 residues long. V was clipped by 4 bases and J by 5 bases; unmatched bases: 2. Germline V gene lookup returns CDR1 LNHDA and CDR2 SQIVND (reference sequence). The chain's CDR3 is CASSTDRHQPQHF. CDR3 nucleotide sequence: TGTGCCAGTAGTACGGACAGGCATCAGCCCCAGCATTTT.

The chain's CDR3 is CASSQVGGGGNQPQHF. CDR3 sequence (DNA): TGTGCCAGCAGCCAAGTAGGGGGAGGTGGCAATCAGCCCCAGCATTTT. The chain has TRBV4-2 and TRBJ1-5; perhaps TRBD1 as D (6 bases). CDR1 and CDR2 (germline): LGHNA, YNFKEQ. The germline V and J ends were trimmed by 1 base and 2 bases, with 12 bases remaining between them. This CDR3 has 16 amino acids.

This clone showed up just once. The chain combines TRBV6-5 with TRBJ2-5; perhaps TRBD1 as D (6 bases). V was cut by 0 bases and J by 7 bases, with 12 bases left in between. Germline loops: CDR1 MNHEY, CDR2 SVGAGI. This CDR3 is 14 amino acids long. The chain's CDR3 is CASSYSQGPGTQYF. The CDR3, as DNA: TGTGCCAGCAGTTACTCCCAGGGGCCGGGGACCCAGTACTTC.

The chain combines TRBV19 with TRBJ1-5; 8 nucleotides align to TRBD1. The V segment lost 8 bases and the J segment 3 bases; nucleotides outside the gene matches: 9. The CDR3 covers 15 residues. Looked up from germline, CDR1 is LNHDA and CDR2 is SQIVND (reference sequence). The CDR3 sequence: CASSRDRPFNQPQHF. The CDR3, as DNA: TGTGCCAGTTCCCGGGACAGGCCCTTCAATCAGCCCCAGCATTTT. The entire variable domain, with the rest obtained from reference TRBV19 and TRBJ1-5, is as follows: DGGITQSPKYLFRKEGQNVTLSCEQNLNHDAMYWYRQDPGQGLRLIYYSQIVNDFQKGDIAEGYSVSREKKESFPLTVTSAQKNPTAFYLCASSRDRPFNQPQHFGDGTRLSIL.

This chain uses TRBV6-5 with TRBJ1-3; D uncertain. The ends were cut back, 4 bases at V and 10 bases at J, with 20 bases in the middle. The V gene's germline CDR1 is MNHEY and CDR2 SVGAGI. This CDR3 region has 15 residues. This CDR3 is CASSLEGPSTDTIYF. CDR3 sequence (DNA): TGTGCCAGCAGTTTAGAAGGACCGAGTACCGATACCATATATTTT.

The chain employs TRBV3-1 (or the pseudogene TRBV3-2) and TRBJ2-3; no clear D. The CDR3 is 13 residues long. Trimming pared 1 base from V and 5 bases from J, leaving 7 bases between. Germline V gene lookup returns CDR1 LGHDT and CDR2 YNNKEL (reference sequence). The DNA for the CDR3 is TGTGCCAGCAGCCAAGTGACACGAGATACGCAGTATTTT. This gives the protein CASSQVTRDTQYF.

This clone is a singleton in its sample. This chain connects TRBV6-5 to TRBJ2-4; 12 bases are shared with TRBD1. V lost 4 bases, J lost 5 bases, and 6 bases stayed unmatched. Germline CDR1 MNHEY, CDR2 SVGAGI. This CDR3 has 16 residues. CDR3 coding DNA: TGTGCCAGCAGTTCCGGGACAGGGGGCTTCGAAAACATTCAGTACTTC. It codes for CASSSGTGGFENIQYF.

V usage is TRBV7-3 and J usage is TRBJ1-1; D might be TRBD1 (6 bases). The CDR3 length is 13 residues. The germline V and J ends were trimmed by 6 bases and 3 bases, with 11 bases remaining between them. Germline values: CDR1 SGHTA, CDR2 FQGTGA. CDR3 coding DNA: TGTGCCAGCAGTGCACAGGGCCACACTGAAGCTTTCTTT. The encoded protein is CASSAQGHTEAFF. Using reference TRBV7-3 and TRBJ1-1 for the parts outside the CDR3, the full variable domain is GAGVSQTPSNKVTEKGKYVELRCDPISGHTALYWYRQSLGQGPEFLIYFQGTGAADDSGLPNDRFFAVRPEGSVSTLKIQRTERGDSAVYLCASSAQGHTEAFFGQGTRLTVV.

This clone was seen once. The V gene is TRBV7-9, the J gene TRBJ1-1; D is possibly TRBD1 (5 bases). CDR1 and CDR2 (germline): SEHNR, FQNEAQ (reference sequence). CDR3 size: 13 residues. Deletions cut 5 bases from V and 6 bases from J, with 13 bases between. The CDR3: CASSHRQLAEAFF. In nucleotides, the CDR3 is TGTGCCAGCAGCCACCGACAGTTAGCTGAAGCTTTCTTT. The full variable domain, its missing parts supplied by reference TRBV7-9 and TRBJ1-1, is DTGVSQNPRHKITKRGQNVTFRCDPISEHNRLYWYRQTLGQGPEFLTYFQNEAQLEKSRLLSDRFSAERPKGSFSTLEIQRTEQGDSAMYLCASSHRQLAEAFFGQGTRLTVV.

The chain uses TRBV6-5 and TRBJ1-4; no reliable D call. There are 15 residues in the CDR3. V lost 2 bases and J 8 bases, leaving 15 bases between the germline ends. Per the germline V gene, CDR1 is MNHEY and CDR2 is SVGAGI. The CDR3 nucleotides are TGTGCCAGCAGTTACACACCCGGGTCGGAGGAAAAACTGTTTTTT. Its protein product is CASSYTPGSEEKLFF.

The chain joins TRBV14 to TRBJ1-1, with D unresolved. Germline V gene lookup returns CDR1 SGHDN and CDR2 FVKESK. V dropped 0 bases and J dropped 0 bases, with 8 bases sitting between them. This CDR3 has 15 amino acids. The CDR3 coding sequence is TGTGCCAGCAGCCAAGATTACGGAGTGAACACTGAAGCTTTCTTT. As protein: CASSQDYGVNTEAFF.

This rearrangement joins TRBV7-9 to TRBJ2-1, with 10 bases that match TRBD1. Germline CDR1 SEHNR, CDR2 FQNEAQ (reference sequence). Trimming took 6 bases from V and 5 from J; bases not matched to a gene: 7. The CDR3 is 15 residues long. In DNA form, the CDR3 reads TGTGCCAGCAGATGGACAGGGGGGATTAACAATGAGCAGTTCTTC. This sequence encodes CASRWTGGINNEQFF.

The V and J genes are TRBV5-1 and TRBJ2-1; a weak D match, TRBD2 (7 bases). The CDR3 spans 14 residues. The germline gives CDR1 SGHRS, CDR2 YFSETQ. Between the trimmed V and J ends, which lost 2 bases and 6 bases, there was a span of 12 bases. This CDR3 is CASSFGGPGNEQFF. The CDR3 bases are TGCGCCAGCAGCTTCGGGGGGCCAGGCAATGAGCAGTTCTTC.

This chain joins TRBV16 and TRBJ1-3; no clear D gene. V was cut by 2 bases and J by 4 bases, with 15 bases left in between. Per germline, CDR1 KGHSY and CDR2 FQNENV. The CDR3 is 16 amino acids. The CDR3, as DNA: TGTGCCAGCAGCCAACAAAAGAAACTCGCGGGAAACACCATATATTTT. Its translation is CASSQQKKLAGNTIYF.

V is TRBV3-1 (or the pseudogene TRBV3-2) and J is TRBJ2-5; D perhaps matches TRBD2 (6 bases). V lost 6 bases and J lost 2, with 10 bases in between. This CDR3 region has 13 residues. The germline V gene has CDR1 LGHDT and CDR2 YNNKEL (reference sequence). The CDR3 reads CASRVGGQETQYF. CDR3 nucleotides: TGTGCCAGCAGGGTCGGGGGACAAGAGACCCAGTACTTC.

The chain recombines TRBV27 with TRBJ1-2, with D possibly being TRBD1 (5 bases). The CDR3 covers 13 residues. Germline values: CDR1 MNHEY, CDR2 SMNVEV (reference sequence). Trimming took 7 bases from V and 4 from J, leaving 13 bases between them. The CDR3 loop reads CASKSLGPYGYTF. The CDR3 coding sequence is TGTGCCAGCAAGTCGTTGGGGCCCTATGGCTACACCTTC.

V and J are TRBV28 and TRBJ1-4; TRBD1 agrees at 11 bases. Germline V gives CDR1 MDHEN, CDR2 SYDVKM. J was trimmed by 8 bases and V by 5 bases; bases with no gene match: 10. CDR3 size: 16 residues. CDR3 nucleotide sequence: TGTGCCAGCAGTCGAGATCCGGGACAGGGGGGGGAAAAACTGTTTTTT. Amino acids: CASSRDPGQGGEKLFF.

The chain carries TRBV6-5 and TRBJ1-1; unclear D gene. Trimming took 0 bases from V and 5 from J, leaving 16 bases between them. CDR1 MNHEY and CDR2 SVGAGI come from the germline V gene. This CDR3 is 16 amino acids long. The CDR3 sequence: CASSYSSRALGTEAFF. CDR3 bases: TGTGCCAGCAGTTACTCTAGCCGGGCCCTCGGGACTGAAGCTTTCTTT.

J is TRBJ1-2 and V is TRBV19; D perhaps matches TRBD1 (5 bases). The V end was cut by 5 bases, the J end by 7 bases, with 14 bases between. Per germline, CDR1 LNHDA and CDR2 SQIVND (reference sequence). The length of the CDR3 is 13 residues. The CDR3 DNA reads TGTGCCAGTAGTCATGACAGTCTCTTTGGCTACACCTTC. This sequence encodes CASSHDSLFGYTF.

J is TRBJ1-2 and V is TRBV27; D not certain. Germline CDR1 is MNHEY and CDR2 is SMNVEV (reference sequence). This CDR3 is 13 amino acids long. Trimming took 4 bases from V and 7 from J, leaving 13 bases between them. DNA for the CDR3: TGTGCCAGCAGTTCCGGGCGCGGTAGTGGCTACACCTTC. Its translation: CASSSGRGSGYTF.

This rearrangement joins TRBV7-9 to TRBJ1-2, with D tentatively TRBD1 (6 bases). Germline V gene data show CDR1 as SEHNR and CDR2 as FQNEAQ (reference sequence). Deletions cut 1 base from V and 4 bases from J, with 10 bases between. The CDR3 length is 14 residues. DNA of the CDR3: TGTGCCAGCAGCTTAGGGGCCAGGGGCTATGGCTACACCTTC. Protein: CASSLGARGYGYTF.

This clone appeared once. The V call is TRBV4-3, the J call TRBJ1-1; 7 bases are shared with TRBD1. CDR3 length: 16 amino acids. Germline V gene data show CDR1 as LGHNA and CDR2 as YSLEER. V was pared by 3 bases and J by 5 bases, with 12 bases of the junction left unmatched. CDR3 nucleotides: TGCGCCAGCAGCCAGAACCTTCCGGGACAGAGGACTGAAGCTTTCTTT. This sequence encodes CASSQNLPGQRTEAFF.

This chain uses TRBV29-1 with TRBJ2-1; D might be TRBD1 or TRBD2, each matching 5 bases. The germline V gene encodes CDR1 SQVTM and CDR2 ANQGSEA. V shed 4 bases and J shed 7 bases, with 11 bases lying between them. This CDR3 has 12 amino acids. The CDR3, as DNA: TGCAGCGTTGTAGAGGGGCTTAATGAGCAGTTCTTC. Its translation: CSVVEGLNEQFF.

J is TRBJ1-2 and V is TRBV6-1, with 8 positions matching TRBD1. In germline, CDR1 is MNHNS, CDR2 SASEGT. V lost 3 bases to trimming and J lost 10 bases; unmatched junction nucleotides: 16. The CDR3 loop spans 16 amino acids. The CDR3 loop reads CASSDPGTGSRLDYTF. The CDR3 DNA reads TGTGCCAGCAGTGATCCAGGGACAGGATCGCGACTCGACTACACCTTC.

The chain employs TRBV7-9 and TRBJ1-4; TRBD1 might be the D (6 bases). The CDR3 sequence is 12 residues long. Trimming left V 8 bases short and J 7 bases short, with 11 bases between. The germline V gene encodes CDR1 SEHNR and CDR2 FQNEAQ (reference sequence). The CDR3: CASSRDTEKLFF. In DNA, the CDR3 is TGTGCCAGCTCGCGGGACACTGAAAAACTGTTTTTT.

This chain links TRBV6-5 with TRBJ1-6; 8 bases line up with TRBD1. The trim removed 6 bases at V and 8 bases at J, leaving 9 bases unmatched. This CDR3 is 15 amino acids long. CDR1 is MNHEY, CDR2 SVGAGI, per germline. The CDR3 loop is CASRLLQGVDSPLHF. In DNA, the CDR3 is TGTGCCAGCAGGCTCCTACAGGGGGTGGATTCACCCCTCCACTTT.

The chain links TRBV3-1 (or the pseudogene TRBV3-2) to TRBJ1-5; D is unresolved. The germline V gene has CDR1 LGHDT and CDR2 YNNKEL (reference sequence). V was shortened by 4 bases and J by 3 bases, with 16 bases between the two germline ends. This CDR3 spans 16 amino acids. The CDR3 loop is CASSLSRTVFNQPQHF. CDR3 nucleotides: TGTGCCAGCAGCCTCAGTCGTACAGTATTCAATCAGCCCCAGCATTTT.